These T cell receptor beta chains were read from a single sample in a study of blood T cell repertoires in COVID-19. Produced via immunoSEQ multiplex PCR; TCRdb's table is partial and in-frame only. The sample has about 99,000 clones, 85% to 90% seen once. Source material: peripheral blood. The receptors originated from a man aged 50-60 years with COVID-19, enrolled during active disease. The CDR3 runs from the conserved cysteine through the conserved F or W. The D gene is left open where the match is weak. Expanded clones are given a class, and other clones once, few, many or no size at all.

TRBJ1-1	TRBD1	TRBV5-1	-	15	TGCGCCAGCAGCTCAATACAGGGGGTGAACACTGAAGCTTTCTTT	CASSSIQGVNTEAFF
TRBJ2-7	TRBD1	TRBV20-1	-	11	TGCAGTGCTACAGGACAGGATGAGCAGTACTTC	CSATGQDEQYF
TRBJ2-7	TRBD2	TRBV6-5	-	15	TGTGCCAGCAGTTACAGCCTAGCGGGGGACTACGAGCAGTACTTC	CASSYSLAGDYEQYF
TRBJ1-3	TRBD1	TRBV7-9	-	17	TGTGCCAGCAGCTTAGCCCAGGGGGCCTCCTCTGGAAACACCATATATTTT	CASSLAQGASSGNTIYF
TRBJ1-4	TRBD1	TRBV18	-	15	TGTGCCAGCTCACGAGGGACAGGGCAAGGGGAAAAACTGTTTTTT	CASSRGTGQGEKLFF
TRBJ2-1	-	TRBV30	once	14	TGTGCCTGGAGTGTAACCCTAGAACGCAATGAGCAGTTCTTC	CAWSVTLERNEQFF
TRBJ1-5	-	TRBV11-2	-	15	TGTGCCAGCAGCTCCACGGACAGTCTTAATCAGCCCCAGCATTTT	CASSSTDSLNQPQHF
TRBJ2-1	TRBD2	TRBV3-1/TRBV3-2	-	15	TGTGCCAGCAGCCGGCTAGCGGGGGGCGGTAATGAGCAGTTCTTC	CASSRLAGGGNEQFF
TRBJ2-5	-	TRBV12-3/TRBV12-4	once	13	TGTGCCAGCTCGTCAGGGGACCAAGAGACCCAGTACTTC	CASSSGDQETQYF
TRBJ2-5	TRBD2	TRBV9	-	15	TGTGCCAGCAGCCCTAGAGGTGCGGGGGGCCGGGACCAGTACTTC	CASSPRGAGGRDQYF
TRBJ1-1	-	TRBV14	-	14	TGTGCCAGCAGCCAAGTAGGGGTGAACACTGAAGCTTTCTTT	CASSQVGVNTEAFF
TRBJ2-2	-	TRBV2	-	14	TGTGCCAGCAGTGAAAACAGGGTTTACGGGGAGCTGTTTTTT	CASSENRVYGELFF
TRBJ1-1	-	TRBV19	-	11	TGTGCCAGCTTACAGGGCACTGAAGCTTTCTTT	CASLQGTEAFF
TRBJ1-6	-	TRBV5-1	-	13	TGCGCCAGCAGCTTAGGGGGGGATTCACCCCTCCACTTT	CASSLGGDSPLHF
TRBJ2-3	-	TRBV4-2	-	14	TGTGCCAGCAGCCAGGGCGCAGACACAGATACGCAGTATTTT	CASSQGADTDTQYF
TRBJ1-1	-	TRBV27	-	12	TGTGCCAGCAGTTTATCCGGGTCTGAAGCTTTCTTT	CASSLSGSEAFF
TRBJ2-3	-	TRBV7-7	-	13	TGTGCTAGCAGCCCAGATAGCACAGATACGCAGTATTTT	CASSPDSTDTQYF
TRBJ1-5	-	TRBV12-3/TRBV12-4	-	12	TGTGCCAGCAGCATGGACAGTCAGCCCCAGCATTTT	CASSMDSQPQHF
TRBJ2-6	-	TRBV18	-	16	TGTGCCAGCTCACCACTTGCGGTCCCTGGGGCCAACGTCCTGACTTTC	CASSPLAVPGANVLTF
TRBJ2-2	-	TRBV7-8	-	14	TGTGCCAGCAGCTTAGTTGGCGGGACCGGGGAGCTGTTTTTT	CASSLVGGTGELFF
TRBJ2-5	TRBD1	TRBV9	-	14	TGTGCCAGCAGCGTAGCTGGGACAGGGGAGACCCAGTACTTC	CASSVAGTGETQYF
TRBJ1-1	TRBD1	TRBV6-5	-	14	TGTGCCAGCAGTTACGACAGGGAACGGGGTGAAGCTTTCTTT	CASSYDRERGEAFF
TRBJ1-2	TRBD1	TRBV5-1	-	13	TGCGCCAGCGGGACAGGGATTAACTATGGCTACACCTTC	CASGTGINYGYTF
TRBJ2-2	-	TRBV29-1	-	14	TGCAGCGTTAGATCTACTACGGACACCGGGGAGCTGTTTTTT	CSVRSTTDTGELFF
TRBJ2-7	-	TRBV9	-	13	TGTGCCAGCAGCAAACAGGGTTCTTACGAGCAGTACTTC	CASSKQGSYEQYF
TRBJ2-3	TRBD2	TRBV5-1	once	16	TGCGCCAGCAGCTTGGGGACTGGCGGGGGTACAGATACGCAGTATTTT	CASSLGTGGGTDTQYF
TRBJ1-1	TRBD1	TRBV7-9	-	15	TGTGCCAGCAGATCAGGACAGGGACAGAACACTGAAGCTTTCTTT	CASRSGQGQNTEAFF
TRBJ2-7	-	TRBV3-1/TRBV3-2	few	12	TGTGCCAGCAGCCAATCCACAGCCGAGCAGTACTTC	CASSQSTAEQYF
TRBJ2-7	-	TRBV3-1/TRBV3-2	-	12	TGTGCCAGCAGCCAAGGGCCAGACGAGCAGTACTTC	CASSQGPDEQYF
TRBJ2-3	-	TRBV7-2	-	12	TGTGCCAGCAGCTCCTCCGCAGATACGCAGTATTTT	CASSSSADTQYF
TRBJ2-7	TRBD1	TRBV6-1	-	14	TGTGCCAGCAGTGACAGGGGGTACTCCTACGAGCAGTACTTC	CASSDRGYSYEQYF
TRBJ1-2	-	TRBV7-2	-	11	TGTGCCAGCAGCCCGGGACGGAGGGGTCTCTTC	CASSPGRRGLF
TRBJ1-1	-	TRBV28	once	16	TGTGCCAGCAGCCCTCCGCTGGGGGCAGGGAACACTGAAGCTTTCTTT	CASSPPLGAGNTEAFF
TRBJ1-6	-	TRBV10-1	-	13	TGCGCCAGCAGCGACATCAGGAATTCACCCCTCCACTTT	CASSDIRNSPLHF
TRBJ2-2	-	TRBV28	-	14	TGTGCCAGCAAGTCCCCCAGGTACACCGGGGAGCTGTTTTTT	CASKSPRYTGELFF
TRBJ2-7	-	TRBV2	-	11	TGTGCCAGCAGTGTGGGATTCGGGGGGTACTTC	CASSVGFGGYF
TRBJ1-2	-	TRBV7-9	-	19	TGTGCCAGCAGCTTAGGTGTTCACTCGTCATTGGGCGCACTCTATGGCTACACCTTC	CASSLGVHSSLGALYGYTF
TRBJ1-5	-	TRBV6-1	-	14	TGTGCCAGCAGTGAAATCCTCCTGGCTCAGCCCCAGCATTTT	CASSEILLAQPQHF
TRBJ1-3	-	TRBV9	-	15	TGTGCCAGCAGCTCAGTAGGGGGATCAGGAAACACCATATATTTT	CASSSVGGSGNTIYF
TRBJ2-1	TRBD2	TRBV30	-	18	TGTGCCTGGAGTGGGCTAGCGGGGGCCCCGAGCTCCTACAATGAGCAGTTCTTC	CAWSGLAGAPSSYNEQFF
TRBJ1-6	-	TRBV5-1	-	15	TGCGCCAGCACCGCCGGTCCCCAGGGCAATTCACCCCTCCACTTT	CASTAGPQGNSPLHF
TRBJ1-1	-	TRBV5-1	-	14	TGCGCCAGCAGCAAAACCGCAGGGGCCTATGAAGCTTTCTTT	CASSKTAGAYEAFF
TRBJ2-4	TRBD1	TRBV5-1	-	15	TGCGCCAGCAGCCCGGAGGGGGACAGGGCCCAAAGGTCGCACTTC	CASSPEGDRAQRSHF
TRBJ1-4	-	TRBV20-1	-	13	TGCAGTGCTAGTGTTGGGGGGAATGAAAAACTGTTTTTT	CSASVGGNEKLFF
TRBJ2-3	TRBD2	TRBV5-4	-	15	TGTGCCAGCAGCCGGAGCGGGGGCAGCACAGATACGCAGTATTTT	CASSRSGGSTDTQYF
TRBJ2-1	-	TRBV7-3	-	15	TGTGCCAGCAGCTTAGGTGGGACTGGCTACAATGAGCAGTTCTTC	CASSLGGTGYNEQFF
TRBJ1-5	TRBD1	TRBV30	-	15	TGTGCCTGGAGAGGGCAGGGGGCTAGGGTTCAGCCCCAGCATTTT	CAWRGQGARVQPQHF
TRBJ1-3	-	TRBV7-9	-	14	TGTGCCAGCAGCTTAGAGGGAGGGGGAAACACCATATATTTT	CASSLEGGGNTIYF
TRBJ1-5	-	TRBV2	-	14	TGTGCCAGCAGTGTGACAGGAGACCGGGAGCCCCAGCATTTT	CASSVTGDREPQHF
TRBJ1-6	-	TRBV30	-	13	TGTGCCTGGGGCCGGGGTTTTAATTCACCCCTCCACTTT	CAWGRGFNSPLHF
TRBJ1-1	-	TRBV5-1	-	15	TGCGCCAGCAGCTTGGGATCGTCAGGGAACACTGAAGCTTTCTTT	CASSLGSSGNTEAFF
TRBJ2-5	TRBD1	TRBV30	-	16	TGTGCCTGGAGTGCCCTGGACAGGGGGCGTCCAGAGACCCAGTACTTC	CAWSALDRGRPETQYF
TRBJ1-5	-	TRBV11-3	-	17	TGTGCCAGCAGCTTAGTTAGGGGGGGAGGCCCCAATCAGCCCCAGCATTTT	CASSLVRGGGPNQPQHF
TRBJ2-1	-	TRBV20-1	-	11	TGCAGTGCTCTTCAGGGGTTTGAGCAGTTCTTC	CSALQGFEQFF
TRBJ2-1	TRBD2	TRBV5-1	-	16	TGCGCCAGCAGCTCTGGCGGGGGGGCCGCCTACAATGAGCAGTTCTTC	CASSSGGGAAYNEQFF